This T cell receptor beta chain derives from a study of neurological immune-mediated disorders. Turning to the study itself: A relapsing-remitting course was seen in about 90% of the roughly 34 multiple sclerosis patients and a secondary progressive course in 3. Overall study results and limits: TCR clonal expansion peaked in HTLV-1-associated myelopathy patients and was lowest in multiple sclerosis patients.

From 2 million PBMCs stored at -80 C, the unsorted libraries were generated. The cDNA came from 5'RACE with 10-nucleotide random UMIs. TCRdb fed the 5' RACE reads into MiXCR, producing one record per CDR3 protein. The sample holds about 74,000 distinct CDR3 sequences; 5.2% are singletons and the top ten take just under 7.5%. The CDR3 is 13 amino acids. Per the germline V gene, CDR1 is SGHRS and CDR2 is YFSETQ. This clonotype occurred many times. Its antigen is currently unknown. The junction does not match germline at one end; this may be a read error. The TCR sequence derives from a man between 18 and 35 years old with multiple sclerosis. The V and J genes are TRBV5-1 and TRBJ2-3; D possibly matches TRBD1 or TRBD2 (6 bases each). Specimen: PBMCs. The CDR3 nucleotides read TGTGCCAGCAGCTTGGGGGGCCCAGATACGCAGTATTTT. The encoded protein is CASSLGGPDTQYF.